This passage covers 30 T cell receptor beta chains from one sample sequenced in a study of regulatory T cells in long-lasting Graves disease (dated by TCRdb to 2020 to 2023). The sample's time point label, in plain terms: persistent/refractory GD, antithyroid drugs over 5 years with positive TRAb. For both TCR sequencing and RNA sequencing, RNA was extracted from PBMCs in TRIzol. Library construction relied on multiplex PCR. The run used an Illumina HiSeq 4000. CDR3 regions were amplified by Arm-PCR with iRepertoire HTBI primers to construct TCR beta libraries. In TCRdb, the public reads were trimmed at Q25 with fastp and aligned with MiXCR, with productive beta chains retained. Here each entry gathers all rows of one CDR3 protein and keeps the most common genes and DNA. The sample yields 700,000 or so distinct CDR3 sequences; around 30% were counted once. The ten largest account for around 42% of the sample.

The material sequenced was peripheral blood mononuclear cells (PBMCs), taken when the disease was refractory, from a patient treated with antithyroid drugs. These receptors originate from a female donor with Graves disease.

This clonotype was seen a handful of times. The J gene is TRBJ1-2, the V gene TRBV15; 8 bases agree with TRBD1. Germline values: CDR1 LNHNV, CDR2 YYDKDF (reference sequence). The CDR3 has 13 residues. V was clipped by 4 bases and J by 7 bases; unmatched bases: 5. As DNA, the CDR3 is TGTGCCACCAGCATAGCAGGGGGCCGTGGCTACACCTTC. The encoded protein is CATSIAGGRGYTF.

This clonotype was seen more than once but under ten times. The rearrangement links TRBV20-1 to TRBJ1-2; 9 bases align to TRBD1. The CDR3 covers 12 residues. V was clipped by 6 bases and J by 7 bases; unmatched bases: 6. CDR1 DFQATT and CDR2 SNEGSKA come from the germline V gene (reference sequence). The CDR3 sequence is CSAGDRASGYTF. CDR3 nucleotide sequence: TGCAGTGCCGGGGACAGGGCTTCTGGCTACACCTTC.

This clonotype was detected a few times. This rearrangement joins TRBV30 to TRBJ2-7; a weak D match, TRBD2 (5 bases). The CDR3 totals 11 residues. V lost 5 bases and J lost 3, with 8 bases in between. Germline values: CDR1 GTSNPN, CDR2 SVGIG (reference sequence). CDR3 residues: CAWSEGYEQYF. In DNA form, the CDR3 reads TGTGCCTGGTCAGAGGGCTACGAGCAGTACTTC.

This clonotype was recorded at least ten times. The CDR3 nucleotides read TGTGCCAGCAAGGTGGAGTCGGGAAACACCATATATTTT. This gives the protein CASKVESGNTIYF. The J gene is TRBJ1-3, the V gene TRBV2, with D uncertain. Germline V gives CDR1 SNHLY, CDR2 FYNNEI. V dropped 7 bases and J dropped 4 bases, with 11 bases sitting between them. There are 13 residues in the CDR3.

This clonotype was counted at least ten times. V gene TRBV12-3 or TRBV12-4 combines with J gene TRBJ2-5; TRBD1 aligns across 7 bases. The CDR3 is 14 amino acids. J was trimmed by 4 bases and V by 7 bases; bases with no gene match: 9. CDR3 DNA sequence: TGTGCCAGCACCGGGGACAGCAGAAGAGAGACCCAGTACTTC. It is translated as CASTGDSRRETQYF.

This clonotype was recorded at least ten times. The chain links TRBV20-1 to TRBJ2-7; TRBD1 matches at 8 bases. Germline CDR1 reads DFQATT; CDR2 reads SNEGSKA (reference sequence). The CDR3 has 12 amino acids. The V and J ends lost 3 bases and 2 bases, in that order; junction bases with no gene match: 0. In DNA form, the CDR3 reads TGCAGTGCTAGGGGACAGGCCTACGAGCAGTACTTC. It yields the protein CSARGQAYEQYF.

The rearrangement joins TRBV29-1 to TRBJ2-5; D is undetermined. CDR1 is SQVTM, CDR2 ANQGSEA, per germline. CDR3 length equals 12 residues. Deletions cut 6 bases from V and 3 bases from J, with 11 bases between. CDR3: CSVANVEETQYF. For the CDR3, the DNA is TGCAGCGTCGCGAACGTAGAAGAGACCCAGTACTTC.

V is TRBV15 and J is TRBJ2-7, with 9 bases matching TRBD1. The V gene's germline CDR1 is LNHNV and CDR2 YYDKDF (reference sequence). V dropped 8 bases and J dropped 0; count of bases not matched to a gene: 2. This CDR3 contains 13 residues. CDR3 nucleotides: TGTGCCACCGGGACAGGGAACTCCTACGAGCAGTACTTC. Translating gives CATGTGNSYEQYF.

This clonotype has a handful of counts. This chain uses TRBV15 with TRBJ2-7, with no clear D. CDR3 length equals 11 residues. CDR1 is LNHNV and CDR2 is YYDKDF in the germline V gene (reference sequence). V was cut by 8 bases and J by 2 bases, with 7 bases left in between. The CDR3 spells CATCKTYEQYF. For the CDR3, the DNA is TGTGCCACCTGCAAAACCTACGAGCAGTACTTC.

This clonotype has a handful of counts. The rearrangement links TRBV30 to TRBJ2-2; 8 bases line up with TRBD2. Germline V gene data show CDR1 as GTSNPN and CDR2 as SVGIG (reference sequence). The V gene end was trimmed by 1 base and the J gene end by 7 bases; junction bases not matched to a gene: 5. The CDR3 contains 14 residues. The CDR3 reads CAWSAGLVGGELFF. The DNA of the CDR3 is TGTGCCTGGAGTGCGGGACTAGTAGGCGGGGAGCTGTTTTTT.

The sample holds many counts of this clonotype. The chain uses TRBV28 and TRBJ1-4, with 7 nucleotides matching TRBD1. Germline loops: CDR1 MDHEN, CDR2 SYDVKM. Germline trimming cut 5 bases from V and 5 bases from J; bases unmatched to any gene: 5. This CDR3 is 14 amino acids long. CDR3 bases: TGTGCCAGCAGTCCCAGGGGGGCGAATGAAAAACTGTTTTTT. It is translated as CASSPRGANEKLFF.

This clonotype was counted between two and nine times. The chain recombines TRBV30 with TRBJ2-4; D remains ambiguous. Germline CDR1 GTSNPN, CDR2 SVGIG (reference sequence). This CDR3 is built from 12 residues. The ends were cut back, 4 bases at V and 13 bases at J, with 17 bases in the middle. CDR3 residues: CAWTTLTGLQYF. CDR3 sequence (DNA): TGTGCCTGGACCACCCTCACGGGTCTACAGTACTTC.

CDR3 bases: TGCAGCGTACCAGACAGGGATTTATTGGCTTTCTTT. Translation: CSVPDRDLLAFF. This chain links TRBV29-1 with TRBJ1-1, with 7 bases that match TRBD1. The CDR3 sequence is 12 residues long. Looked up from germline, CDR1 is SQVTM and CDR2 is ANQGSEA. Losses at the gene ends were 6 bases for V and 11 bases for J; bases not matched to a gene: 12.

This rearrangement joins TRBV10-1 to TRBJ1-2; D ambiguous. The CDR3 consists of 13 residues. Germline CDR1 is WNHNN and CDR2 is SYGVQD (reference sequence). V gave up 2 bases and J gave up 7 bases, with 11 bases separating them. The chain's CDR3 is CASSEARHGGYTF. The CDR3 nucleotides read TGCGCCAGCAGTGAGGCAAGACACGGTGGCTACACCTTC.

The V and J genes are TRBV6-1 and TRBJ1-2, with a weak D call TRBD1 (5 bases). The germline gives CDR1 MNHNS, CDR2 SASEGT. This CDR3 has 11 amino acids. The V end lost 7 bases, the J end lost 8 bases, and 11 bases lay between the germline ends. This CDR3 is CASKGVGGYTF. The CDR3 bases are TGTGCCAGCAAAGGGGTGGGCGGCTACACCTTC.

V is TRBV12-3 or TRBV12-4 and J is TRBJ2-4; 7 nucleotides match TRBD2. Trimming removed 2 bases from V and 1 base from J; junction bases left unmatched: 5. This CDR3 is built from 16 residues. CDR3 nucleotides: TGTGCCAGCAGTTTAAGTCGTAGCGGGGCCAAAAACATTCAGTACTTC. Amino acids: CASSLSRSGAKNIQYF.

The V call is TRBV15, the J call TRBJ2-7; D uncertain. V dropped 0 bases and J dropped 7 bases, with 7 bases sitting between them. This CDR3 comprises 12 residues. Per the germline V gene, CDR1 is LNHNV and CDR2 is YYDKDF (reference sequence). The CDR3: CATSRDTWEQYF. CDR3 DNA: TGTGCCACCAGCAGAGATACCTGGGAGCAGTACTTC.

This clonotype appeared many times. This sequence joins TRBV5-1 and TRBJ1-1; no reliable D call. There are 14 residues in the CDR3. Germline loops: CDR1 SGHRS, CDR2 YFSETQ. V was trimmed by 1 base and J by 1 base, leaving 8 bases between them. The CDR3 DNA follows: TGCGCCAGCAGCTTGCAGGCTGGGAACACTGAAGCTTTCTTT. Its protein product is CASSLQAGNTEAFF. The full variable domain, completed using reference TRBV5-1 and TRBJ1-1, is KAGVTQTPRYLIKTRGQQVTLSCSPISGHRSVSWYQQTPGQGLQFLFEYFSETQRNKGNFPGRFSGRQFSNSRSEMNVSTLELGDSALYLCASSLQAGNTEAFFGQGTRLTVV.

The CDR3: CASSTTTGVGNTIYF. CDR3 in DNA: TGTGCCAGCAGTACCACAACAGGGGTCGGAAACACCATATATTTT. The genes are TRBV6-1 and TRBJ1-3, with TRBD1 matching 7 bases. The CDR3 covers 15 residues. CDR1 is MNHNS and CDR2 is SASEGT in the germline V gene. V was pared by 5 bases and J by 4 bases, with 8 bases of the junction left unmatched.

Notes on this clonotype: One base separates it from a far larger clone, so it is likely a read error. The genes are TRBV11-2 and TRBJ1-2; D ambiguous. Per germline, CDR1 SGHAT and CDR2 FQNNGV. CDR3 length: 11 amino acids. CDR3 in amino acids: CTSSLDYGYTF. DNA of the CDR3: TGTACCAGCAGCTTAGACTATGGCTACACCTTC.

The sample holds many counts of this clonotype. The chain joins TRBV20-1 to TRBJ1-5; no firm D call. Germline V gene data show CDR1 as DFQATT and CDR2 as SNEGSKA (reference sequence). V was shortened by 7 bases and J by 4 bases, with 11 bases between the two germline ends. The CDR3 spans 12 residues. CDR3 amino acids: CSVGRNNQPQHF. The CDR3 bases are TGCAGTGTGGGCAGGAATAATCAGCCCCAGCATTTT.

The chain carries TRBV3-1 and TRBJ1-2, with 11 bases fitting TRBD1. V was clipped by 0 bases and J by 8 bases; unmatched bases: 5. This CDR3 is built from 15 residues. Germline loops: CDR1 LGHDT, CDR2 YNNKEL (reference sequence). CDR3 in amino acids: CASSQDRTGGWGYTF. The CDR3, as DNA: TGTGCCAGCAGCCAAGACCGGACAGGGGGCTGGGGCTACACCTTC.

Worth noting for this clonotype: It may be a read error: a sequence one base away is much more abundant. V usage is TRBV28 and J usage is TRBJ2-7; D perhaps matches TRBD2 (5 bases). The CDR3 spans 16 residues. Germline CDR1 is MDHEN and CDR2 is SYDVKM. CDR3 sequence: CASSPAVGISSYEQCF. In nucleotides, the CDR3 is TGTGCCAGCAGCCCAGCGGTAGGGATCAGTTCCTACGAGCAGTGCTTC. Based on the CDR3 plus reference TRBV28 and TRBJ2-7, the full variable domain is DVKVTQSSRYLVKRTGEKVFLECVQDMDHENMFWYRQDPGLGLRLIYFSYDVKMKEKGDIPEGYSVSREKKERFSLILESASTNQTSMYLCASSPAVGISSYEQCFGPGTRLTVT.

The V call is TRBV30, the J call TRBJ1-6; perhaps TRBD1 as D (5 bases). CDR3 size: 15 residues. CDR1 is GTSNPN, CDR2 SVGIG, per germline (reference sequence). Trimming removed 0 bases at V and 9 bases at J, with 15 bases between. This CDR3 reads CAWSVGGGLRSPLHF. The CDR3 region has the DNA TGTGCCTGGAGTGTTGGGGGTGGGTTACGTTCACCCCTCCACTTT.

V is TRBV11-1 and J is TRBJ2-7, with 7 bases that match TRBD2. Per the germline V gene, CDR1 is SGHAT and CDR2 is FQDESV (reference sequence). V dropped 5 bases and J dropped 3; count of bases not matched to a gene: 13. The CDR3 runs 16 residues. Here the CDR3 DNA reads TGTGCCAGCAGCGTGACTAGCTTGGAACAATACTACGAGCAGTACTTC. This translates into CASSVTSLEQYYEQYF.

J is TRBJ2-7 and V is TRBV20-1; 8 nucleotides align to TRBD2. CDR1 DFQATT and CDR2 SNEGSKA come from the germline V gene (reference sequence). CDR3 length: 14 residues. V was clipped by 3 bases and J by 3 bases; unmatched bases: 7. The CDR3 loop reads CSARQGLGNYEQYF. DNA for the CDR3: TGCAGTGCTAGGCAGGGACTAGGGAACTACGAGCAGTACTTC.

This chain joins TRBV20-1 and TRBJ2-7; 9 bases agree with TRBD2. After removal of 2 bases from V and 0 bases from J, the junction contained 2 bases not matched to a gene. Germline CDR1 DFQATT, CDR2 SNEGSKA (reference sequence). This CDR3 has 14 residues. The CDR3 protein is CSARRTSDSYEQYF. The CDR3 nucleotides read TGCAGTGCTAGAAGGACTAGCGACTCCTACGAGCAGTACTTC.

This clonotype was found many times. This rearrangement joins TRBV2 to TRBJ1-2; D remains unclear. Germline CDR1 and CDR2: SNHLY and FYNNEI. V was clipped by 3 bases and J by 3 bases, with 8 bases between them. The CDR3 sequence is 13 residues long. The CDR3 region is CASSDGRDYGYTF. The CDR3 nucleotides are TGTGCCAGCAGTGACGGGCGGGACTATGGCTACACCTTC.

This clonotype was seen more than once but under ten times. The gene calls are TRBV10-3 and TRBJ2-1; TRBD2 is a possible D gene (7 bases). The CDR3 is made up of 16 amino acids. Germline assignment: CDR1 ENHRY and CDR2 SYGVKD. The V end was cut by 11 bases, the J end by 7 bases, with 27 bases between. CDR3 coding DNA: TGTGCCGCCGGTGGGGGGGGCCGGGACCGCGGGAATGAGCAGTTCTTC. Its translation is CAAGGGGRDRGNEQFF.

This clonotype was detected ten times or more. The V and J genes are TRBV11-1 and TRBJ1-5; D gene ambiguous. The CDR3 spans 14 residues. The V and J ends lost 1 base and 5 bases respectively, with 9 bases between them. The germline V gene encodes CDR1 SGHAT and CDR2 FQDESV (reference sequence). The CDR3 spells CASSLDSDHQPQHF. DNA of the CDR3: TGTGCCAGCAGCTTAGATTCCGATCATCAGCCCCAGCATTTT.